This T cell receptor (beta chain) was sequenced during a study of tissue T cells after allogeneic stem cell transplantation (dated 2022 in TCRdb). The study in broad terms: For tissues with multiple samples, a pathologist reviewed H&E sections and gave sequencing priority to samples with histologically apparent lymphocytes. Using research autopsies of patients with and without GVHD, plus mouse models of GVHD, the study profiled TCR beta repertoires across many tissues. The human arm was conducted as a prospective observational study, and neither blinding nor randomization was performed.

Turning to this clone: Its antigen remains unidentified. Base qualities are not at hand, and no much larger clone is one base apart.

What the time point label conveys for this sample: human tissue collected at research (rapid) autopsy. For comparison, three non-HCT patients with other cancers were selected retrospectively, each having at least five GI tract samples and no known GI disease at death. After a median post-mortem interval of about 9.4 hours, autopsy tissues were collected, including GI sites from esophagus to rectum, liver, skin, and lymphoid organs such as spleen. Each autopsy specimen was bisected, with one portion flash-frozen in liquid nitrogen and the remainder formalin-fixed, and the outer muscle layers of GI specimens were removed. To extract genomic DNA from frozen tissues, either the Mag-Bind Blood & Tissue DNA HDQ 96 Kit on a Chemagic 360 or the DNeasy Blood & Tissue Kit was used. Extracted DNA was further purified with the Genomic DNA Clean & Concentrator-25 kit because of concern about red blood cell contamination.

Libraries were prepared through the immunoSEQ multiplex PCR assay. TCRbeta CDR3 sequencing was performed at survey depth by Adaptive Biotechnologies, and CDR3 sequences, V/J genes, productive frequency and template counts were reported. TCR beta CDR3 regions were amplified from genomic DNA rather than RNA. In the original analysis: Jensen-Shannon divergence served to quantify pairwise repertoire overlap between tissues, with 0 meaning identical and 1 meaning complete divergence. Tissues were grouped by single-linkage agglomerative hierarchical clustering of pairwise JSD values, and the clustering results were shown as dendrograms. GLIPH2 was run on all patient samples with simulation_depth 1000, kmer_min_depth 3, cdr3_length_cutoff 8, keeping groups with more than two unique CDR3s. In a standardized tissue-overlap score, Jaccard GLIPH-group overlap across patients was extrapolated to a standard repertoire size of 1000 clones. To look at how diversity was associated with clinical or experimental variables, linear mixed-effect models were used, with tissue treated as a fixed effect and individual treated as a random effect. TCRdb holds this immuneACCESS table with in-frame rearrangements only. Some clones are missing; in checked studies, unresolved V genes explain under half, and the rest has no known cause. Clonal size and the V and J genes are those of that table, whereas D and trimming came from the DNA. This sample holds 20,000 to 30,000 clones; about 73% were observed only once. Clones ranked in the top ten supply 7.5% to 9% of the sample.

General findings and caveats noted by the study authors: Not many T cell clones showed up in more than one patient, yet clustering based on motifs uncovered repertoire signatures that were shared across patients in a tissue-specific way. The study did not determine which tissue TCRs were alloreactive or antigen-specific, and some clones might have been persisting host cells. Within patients, how anatomically similar tissues were was a major factor shaping TCR repertoire composition, regardless of disease or transplant status. In both patients and mice, T cells from blood and spleen picked up only a limited part of the TCR repertoire that was detected in tissues. Sampling depth was acknowledged as a limitation, and the patient cohort was both small and clinically heterogeneous. Blood samples were not available from the non-GVHD comparator patients.

The input for sequencing was tissue from the ileum, taken at autopsy. The sequence derives from a female donor older than 55 with lung cancer.

The nucleotides are TGTGCCACCCGGGCAGCCTCCTACAATGAGCAGTTCTTC. The translation is CATRAASYNEQFF. The chain was built from TRBV19 and TRBJ2-1, with no D gene named confidently. CDR1 and CDR2, per the germline V gene (reference sequence), are LNHDA and SQIVND. From the cysteine up to the phenylalanine, the CDR3 has a length of 13 residues. Only CDR3 DNA remains: 39 bases, in frame from the first base. V loses 10 bases, J loses 0 bases, and the germline ends lie 10 bases apart.